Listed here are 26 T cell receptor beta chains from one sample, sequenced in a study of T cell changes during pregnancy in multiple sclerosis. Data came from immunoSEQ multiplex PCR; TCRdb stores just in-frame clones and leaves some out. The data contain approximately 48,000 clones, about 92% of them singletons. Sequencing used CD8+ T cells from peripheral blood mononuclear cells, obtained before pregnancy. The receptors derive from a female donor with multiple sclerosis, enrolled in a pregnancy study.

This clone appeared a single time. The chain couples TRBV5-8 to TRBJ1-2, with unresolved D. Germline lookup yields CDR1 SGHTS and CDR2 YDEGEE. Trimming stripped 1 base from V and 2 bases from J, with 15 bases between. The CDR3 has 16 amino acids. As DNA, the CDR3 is TGTGCCAGCAGCTTGCCGCGAGGGAGCGTCAACTATGGCTACACCTTC. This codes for CASSLPRGSVNYGYTF.

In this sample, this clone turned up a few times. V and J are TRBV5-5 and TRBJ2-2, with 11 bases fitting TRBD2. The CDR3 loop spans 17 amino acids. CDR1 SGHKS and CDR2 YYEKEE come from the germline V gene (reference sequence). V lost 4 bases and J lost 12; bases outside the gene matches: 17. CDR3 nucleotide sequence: TGTGCCAGCAGCCAAGATCCCCTAGCGGGGGGACCTCCTCAGCTGTTTTTT. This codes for CASSQDPLAGGPPQLFF.

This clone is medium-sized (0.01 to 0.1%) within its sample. CDR3 DNA sequence: TGCGCCAGCAGCCAAGATGGCAGCTCTGGGGCCAACGTCCTGACTTTC. The encoded protein is CASSQDGSSGANVLTF. The chain links TRBV4-3 to TRBJ2-6; D not resolved. Trimming took off 0 bases at V and 0 bases at J, with 6 bases between the two ends. The CDR3 loop spans 16 amino acids. Germline CDR1 is LGHNA and CDR2 is YSLEER.

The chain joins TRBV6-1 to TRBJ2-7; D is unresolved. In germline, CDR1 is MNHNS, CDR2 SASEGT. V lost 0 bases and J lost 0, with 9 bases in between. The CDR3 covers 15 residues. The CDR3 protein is CASSEAHGSSYEQYF. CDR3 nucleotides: TGTGCCAGCAGTGAAGCGCACGGGTCCTCCTACGAGCAGTACTTC.

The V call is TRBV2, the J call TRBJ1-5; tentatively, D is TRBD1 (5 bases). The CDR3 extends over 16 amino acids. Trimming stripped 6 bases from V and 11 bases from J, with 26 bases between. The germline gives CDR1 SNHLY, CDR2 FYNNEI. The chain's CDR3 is CASRRTYGGEAASQHF. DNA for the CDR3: TGTGCCAGCAGGAGGACCTACGGGGGGGAGGCCGCGTCCCAGCATTTT.

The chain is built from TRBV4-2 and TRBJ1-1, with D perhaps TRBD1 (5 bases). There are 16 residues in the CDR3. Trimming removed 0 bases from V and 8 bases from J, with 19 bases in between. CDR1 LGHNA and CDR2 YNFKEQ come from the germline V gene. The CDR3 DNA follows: TGTGCCAGCAGCCAAGAAGCTGGCGGGGCCCCCGTCGAAGCTTTCTTT. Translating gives CASSQEAGGAPVEAFF.

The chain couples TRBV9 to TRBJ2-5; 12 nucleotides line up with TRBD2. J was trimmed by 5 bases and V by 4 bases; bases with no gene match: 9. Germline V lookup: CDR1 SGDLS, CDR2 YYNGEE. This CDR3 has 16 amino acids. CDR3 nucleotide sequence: TGTGCCAGCAGCTTCCTGACTAGCGGGGGCCCGGAGACCCAGTACTTC. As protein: CASSFLTSGGPETQYF.

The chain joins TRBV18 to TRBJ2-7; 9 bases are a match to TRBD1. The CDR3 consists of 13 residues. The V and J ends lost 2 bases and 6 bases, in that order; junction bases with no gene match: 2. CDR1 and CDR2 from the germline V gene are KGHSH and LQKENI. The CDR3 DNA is TGTGCCAGCTCACCAGCGGGACAGGGCGAGCAGTACTTC. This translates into CASSPAGQGEQYF.

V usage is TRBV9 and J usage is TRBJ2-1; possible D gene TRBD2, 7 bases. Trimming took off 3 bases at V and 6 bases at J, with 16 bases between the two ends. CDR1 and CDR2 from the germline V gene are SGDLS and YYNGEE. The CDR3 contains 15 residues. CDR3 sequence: CASSAGGTTSNEQFF. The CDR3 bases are TGTGCCAGCAGCGCGGGGGGCACCACAAGCAATGAGCAGTTCTTC.

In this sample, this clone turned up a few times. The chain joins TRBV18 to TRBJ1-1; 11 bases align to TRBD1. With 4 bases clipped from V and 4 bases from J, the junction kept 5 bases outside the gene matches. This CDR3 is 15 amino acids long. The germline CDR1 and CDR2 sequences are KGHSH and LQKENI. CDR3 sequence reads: CASSLGQGAGTEAFF. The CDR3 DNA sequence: TGTGCCAGCTCACTAGGACAGGGGGCCGGCACTGAAGCTTTCTTT.

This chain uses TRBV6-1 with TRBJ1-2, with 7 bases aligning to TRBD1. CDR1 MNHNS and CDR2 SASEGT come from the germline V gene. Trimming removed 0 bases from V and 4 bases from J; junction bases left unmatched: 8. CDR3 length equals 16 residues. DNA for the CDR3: TGTGCCAGCAGTGAAGCCCGATTGGGACAGCTCTATGGCTACACCTTC. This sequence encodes CASSEARLGQLYGYTF.

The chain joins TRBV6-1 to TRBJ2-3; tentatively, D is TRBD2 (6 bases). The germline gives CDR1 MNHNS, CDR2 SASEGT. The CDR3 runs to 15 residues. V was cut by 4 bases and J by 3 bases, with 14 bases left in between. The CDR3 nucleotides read TGTGCCAGCAGTGCCAATGACGGAGGGACAGATACGCAGTATTTT. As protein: CASSANDGGTDTQYF.

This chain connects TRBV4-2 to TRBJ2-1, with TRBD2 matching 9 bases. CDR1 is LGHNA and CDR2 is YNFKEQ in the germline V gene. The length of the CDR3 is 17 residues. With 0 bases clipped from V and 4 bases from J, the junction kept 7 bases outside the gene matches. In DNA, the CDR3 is TGTGCCAGCAGCCAAGAACCTAGCGGGGAACCATACAATGAGCAGTTCTTC. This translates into CASSQEPSGEPYNEQFF.

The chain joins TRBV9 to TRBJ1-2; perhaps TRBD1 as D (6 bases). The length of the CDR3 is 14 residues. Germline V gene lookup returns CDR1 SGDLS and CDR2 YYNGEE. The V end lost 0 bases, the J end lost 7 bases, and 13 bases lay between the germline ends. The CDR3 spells CASSVGIGGRGYTF. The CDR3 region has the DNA TGTGCCAGCAGCGTAGGAATAGGGGGTCGTGGCTACACCTTC. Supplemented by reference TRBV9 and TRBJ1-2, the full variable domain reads DSGVTQTPKHLITATGQRVTLRCSPRSGDLSVYWYQQSLDQGLQFLIQYYNGEERAKGNILERFSAQQFPDLHSELNLSSLELGDSALYFCASSVGIGGRGYTFGSGTRLTVV.

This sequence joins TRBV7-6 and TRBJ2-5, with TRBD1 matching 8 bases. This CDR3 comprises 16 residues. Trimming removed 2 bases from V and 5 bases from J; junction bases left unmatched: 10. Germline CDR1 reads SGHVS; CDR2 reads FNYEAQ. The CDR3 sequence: CASSLYPDRGEETQYF. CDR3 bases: TGTGCCAGCAGCTTATACCCCGACAGGGGTGAGGAGACCCAGTACTTC.

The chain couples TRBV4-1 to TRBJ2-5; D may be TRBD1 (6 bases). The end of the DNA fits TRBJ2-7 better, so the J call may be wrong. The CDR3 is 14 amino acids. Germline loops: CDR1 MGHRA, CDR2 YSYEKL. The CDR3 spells CASSQVQGDYEQYF. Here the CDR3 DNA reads TGCGCCAGCAGCCAAGTACAGGGTGACTACGAGCAGTACTTC.

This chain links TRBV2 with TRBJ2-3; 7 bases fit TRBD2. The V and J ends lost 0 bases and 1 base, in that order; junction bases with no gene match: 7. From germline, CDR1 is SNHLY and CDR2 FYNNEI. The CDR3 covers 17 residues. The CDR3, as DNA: TGTGCCAGCAGTGAAGCCGCGATTGGGGGGGGCACAGATACGCAGTATTTT. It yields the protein CASSEAAIGGGTDTQYF.

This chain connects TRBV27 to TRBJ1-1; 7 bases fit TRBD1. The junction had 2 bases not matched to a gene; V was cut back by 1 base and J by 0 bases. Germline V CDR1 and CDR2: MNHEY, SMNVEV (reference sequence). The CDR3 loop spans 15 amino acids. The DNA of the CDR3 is TGTGCCAGCAGTTTATGGGGGACAGTGAACACTGAAGCTTTCTTT. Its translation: CASSLWGTVNTEAFF.

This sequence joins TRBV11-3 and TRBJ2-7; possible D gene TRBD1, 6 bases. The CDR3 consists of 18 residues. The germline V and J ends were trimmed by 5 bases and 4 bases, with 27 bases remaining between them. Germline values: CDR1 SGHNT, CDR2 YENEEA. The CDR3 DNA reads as TGTGCCAGCAGCCCTCCAACCTCAGGACAGAGGAGGAAATACGAGCAGTACTTC. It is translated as CASSPPTSGQRRKYEQYF.

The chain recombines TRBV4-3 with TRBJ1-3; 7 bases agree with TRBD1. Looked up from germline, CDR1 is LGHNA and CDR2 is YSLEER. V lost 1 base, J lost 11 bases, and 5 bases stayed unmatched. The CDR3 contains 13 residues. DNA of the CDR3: TGCGCCAGCAGCCAAGTGGGACAGTTCCCCATATATTTT. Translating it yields CASSQVGQFPIYF.

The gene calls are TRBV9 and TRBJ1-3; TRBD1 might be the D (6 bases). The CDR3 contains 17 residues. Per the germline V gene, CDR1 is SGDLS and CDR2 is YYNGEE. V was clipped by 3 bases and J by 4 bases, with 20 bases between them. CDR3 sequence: CASSEGVGGAQGNTIYF. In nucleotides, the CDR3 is TGTGCCAGCAGCGAAGGGGTGGGGGGGGCGCAAGGAAACACCATATATTTT. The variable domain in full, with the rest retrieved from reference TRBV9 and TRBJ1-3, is DSGVTQTPKHLITATGQRVTLRCSPRSGDLSVYWYQQSLDQGLQFLIQYYNGEERAKGNILERFSAQQFPDLHSELNLSSLELGDSALYFCASSEGVGGAQGNTIYFGEGSWLTVV.

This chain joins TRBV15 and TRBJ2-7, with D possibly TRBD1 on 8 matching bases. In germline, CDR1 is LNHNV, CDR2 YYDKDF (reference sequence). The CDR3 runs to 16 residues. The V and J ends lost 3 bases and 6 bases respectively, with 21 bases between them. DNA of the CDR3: TGTGCCACCAGCAGGGACACGGGAACAGGGGGGGTCGAGCAGTACTTC. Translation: CATSRDTGTGGVEQYF.

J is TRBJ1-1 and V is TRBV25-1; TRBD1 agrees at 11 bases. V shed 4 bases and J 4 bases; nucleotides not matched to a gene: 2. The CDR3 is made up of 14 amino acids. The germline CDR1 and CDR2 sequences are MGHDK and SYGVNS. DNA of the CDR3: TGTGCCAGCAGTGTAGGGACAGGGGGCACTGAAGCTTTCTTT. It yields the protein CASSVGTGGTEAFF.

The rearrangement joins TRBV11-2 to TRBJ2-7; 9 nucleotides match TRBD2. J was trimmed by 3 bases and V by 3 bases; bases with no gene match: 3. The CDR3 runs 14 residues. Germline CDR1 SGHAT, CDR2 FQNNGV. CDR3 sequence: CASSLSRGGYEQYF. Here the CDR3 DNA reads TGTGCCAGCAGCTTGTCGCGGGGGGGCTACGAGCAGTACTTC.

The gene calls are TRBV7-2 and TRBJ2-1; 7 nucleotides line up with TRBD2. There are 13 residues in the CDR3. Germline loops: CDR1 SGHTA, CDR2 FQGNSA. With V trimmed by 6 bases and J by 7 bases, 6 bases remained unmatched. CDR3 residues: CASSLGGWNEQFF. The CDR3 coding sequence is TGTGCCAGCAGTCTCGGGGGGTGGAATGAGCAGTTCTTC.

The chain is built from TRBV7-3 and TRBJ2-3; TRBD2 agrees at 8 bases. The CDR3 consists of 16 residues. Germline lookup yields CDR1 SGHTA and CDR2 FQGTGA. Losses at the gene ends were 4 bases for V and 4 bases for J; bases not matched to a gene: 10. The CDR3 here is CASSSRGERGPDTQYF. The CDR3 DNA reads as TGTGCCAGCAGCTCGCGGGGGGAGAGGGGCCCAGATACGCAGTATTTT.